Reported below is one T cell receptor (beta chain). The repertoire was sequenced with immunoSEQ multiplex PCR; TCRdb's copy has only in-frame clones and lacks some. Among around 340,000 clones listed, about 85% were seen once. Treatment described: over 15 received Ad26.COV2.S at low or high dose, single or two shots; about 5 received placebo; per-sample allocation not given. Sample collection was performed on day 63 after the first vaccine or placebo injection. The data are from a study of Ad26.COV2.S vaccination and SARS-CoV-2 variants. Overall study context: Donor was assigned to the Ad26.COV2.S arm of trial COV1001.

The CDR3 runs 18 residues. The V end was cut by 3 bases, the J end by 0 bases, with 15 bases between. The germline CDR1 and CDR2 sequences are MGHDK and SYGVNS. V usage is TRBV25-1 and J usage is TRBJ1-6, with a possible D match to TRBD1 (5 bases). This sequence originates from a person aged 18-60 years who received the Ad26.COV2.S COVID-19 vaccine or a placebo. This specimen was peripheral blood, taken in a trial of Ad26.COV2.S vaccine versus placebo. Written as DNA, the CDR3 is TGTGCCAGCAGTGAGGTACGCGGAAGGGGCTCCTATAATTCACCCCTCCACTTT. Encoded protein: CASSEVRGRGSYNSPLHF.